This T cell receptor beta chain appears in the sequencing data of a study of metastatic and nonmetastatic thyroid tumors. Across the study: Across blood and tumor or nodule tissue, repertoires from malignant and benign thyroid patients were compared with one another.

Under the authors' procedure: The study built a papillary thyroid cancer distant-metastasis classifier from CDR3 differences across clinicopathological groups. TCRdb used MiXCR to call clones anew from the PCR reads. TCRdb's processing, not the authors', yielded these V and J calls. Of 30,000 to 35,000 clones listed, approximately 16% were seen once; the top ten hold 15% to 20%. Looked up from germline, CDR1 is SNHLY and CDR2 is FYNNEI. The V gene lost 7 bases and the J gene lost 3 bases, with 10 bases spanning the gap. CDR3 length: 14 residues. Every patient underwent thyroid surgery untreated. This clone has just a few counts. As yet, its antigen is unknown. Points from the study as a whole: According to reports, the diversity of TCR beta was significantly higher in malignant thyroid tumors than in benign nodules, and this held in both blood and tumor samples.

The clonotype originates from a male donor with papillary thyroid cancer or a benign thyroid nodule (not recorded which). Some clones in this sample may be carry-over from other donors' samples. The specimen sequenced was blood. The chain uses TRBV2 and TRBJ1-6; a possible D gene is TRBD1 (6 bases). The CDR3 is CASTEGDYNSPLHF. CDR3 nucleotides: TGTGCCAGCACCGAGGGGGACTATAATTCACCCCTCCACTTT.